The entry below gives a single T cell receptor beta chain sequence along with its context. The naive CD8 subset, CD45RO-negative cells positively selected for CCR7, excluded terminally differentiated effector memory CD45RA+ cells. The data stem from a study of shared clonotypes between healthy human individuals. The length of the CDR3 is 16 residues. Per germline, CDR1 MNHEY and CDR2 SMNVEV (reference sequence). V lost 1 base and J 5 bases, leaving 14 bases between the germline ends. Some clones are missing from TCRdb's copy, which holds only in-frame ones; the method was immunoSEQ multiplex PCR. The sample has about 1,900,000 clones, about 95% seen once.

The receptor comes from a man younger than 35 in good health. The V gene is TRBV27, the J gene TRBJ2-2; D may be TRBD2 (7 bases). The sample was naive CD8+ T cells sorted from blood. The CDR3 sequence: CASSLWSGEGTGELFF. DNA for the CDR3: TGTGCCAGCAGTTTATGGTCAGGGGAGGGAACCGGGGAGCTGTTTTTT.